One and the same sample provided the 6 T cell receptor beta chains below, sequenced in a study of blood T cell repertoires in COVID-19. Sequenced by immunoSEQ multiplex PCR; TCRdb stores in-frame clones only, minus some. The sample has approximately 210,000 clones; 92% are singletons. Sequencing input: peripheral blood. Receptors were obtained from a man younger than 45 with acute or convalescent COVID-19.

The rearrangement links TRBV28 to TRBJ1-4; D is ambiguous. The CDR3 spans 15 residues. V dropped 1 base and J dropped 8 bases, with 14 bases sitting between them. The germline V gene has CDR1 MDHEN and CDR2 SYDVKM. CDR3 residues: CASSLLSGSGEKLFF. CDR3 coding DNA: TGTGCCAGCAGTTTATTGAGCGGGTCGGGGGAAAAACTGTTTTTT.

This chain uses TRBV30 with TRBJ2-3; D is possibly TRBD1 (5 bases). Trimming left V 1 base short and J 9 bases short, with 14 bases between. CDR3 length: 13 amino acids. Looked up from germline, CDR1 is GTSNPN and CDR2 is SVGIG (reference sequence). The DNA of the CDR3 is TGTGCCTGGAGTGGAGGCACCGGACACACGCAGTATTTT. It yields the protein CAWSGGTGHTQYF. The full variable domain, its missing parts supplied by reference TRBV30 and TRBJ2-3, is SQTIHQWPATLVQPVGSPLSLECTVEGTSNPNLYWYRQAAGRGLQLLFYSVGIGQISSEVPQNLSASRPQDRQFILSSKKLLLSDSGFYLCAWSGGTGHTQYFGPGTRLTVL.

This clone was seen a single time. The genes are TRBV6-5 and TRBJ2-1; D is possibly TRBD2 (6 bases). V lost 5 bases and J 7 bases, leaving 15 bases between the germline ends. There are 14 residues in the CDR3. The germline CDR1 and CDR2 sequences are MNHEY and SVGAGI. The CDR3 spells CASSPGFRGNEQFF. The DNA for the CDR3 is TGTGCCAGCAGTCCCGGATTCCGGGGGAATGAGCAGTTCTTC.

The J gene is TRBJ2-7, the V gene TRBV11-2; 10 positions match TRBD2. CDR3 length equals 15 residues. In germline, CDR1 is SGHAT, CDR2 FQNNGV. Trimming cost V 4 bases and J 11 bases; bases outside gene matches: 14. The CDR3 DNA reads as TGTGCCAGCAGCTCTGGGAAGGCTAGCGGGAGCAACAAGTACTTC. Protein sequence: CASSSGKASGSNKYF.

The chain combines TRBV6-5 with TRBJ1-3; maybe TRBD1 (5 bases). Trimming pared 7 bases from V and 8 bases from J, leaving 18 bases between. The CDR3 is made up of 14 amino acids. Looked up from germline, CDR1 is MNHEY and CDR2 is SVGAGI. CDR3 protein: CASMDQGKVYTIYF. The CDR3 nucleotides read TGTGCCAGCATGGACCAGGGAAAGGTGTACACCATATATTTT.

The V gene is TRBV11-2, the J gene TRBJ1-2; perhaps TRBD1 as D (5 bases). From germline, CDR1 is SGHAT and CDR2 FQNNGV. The CDR3 sequence is 15 residues long. V was pared by 2 bases and J by 8 bases, with 18 bases between. As DNA, the CDR3 is TGTGCCAGCAGCTTATCAGGTGCAGGGATGTACGGCTACACCTTC. Encoded protein: CASSLSGAGMYGYTF.